The T cell receptor (beta chain) described here comes from a study of OX40 agonist ivuxolimab in advanced cancers. About the research overall: Six ivuxolimab dose levels, 0.01 to 10 mg/kg, were given intravenously every 2 weeks. Three patients got partial responses; one had hepatocellular carcinoma and two had cutaneous melanoma.

Germline values: CDR1 MDHEN, CDR2 SYDVKM. This CDR3 spans 13 amino acids. V gave up 7 bases and J gave up 2 bases; unmatched junction bases: 3. The data were produced by immunoSEQ multiplex PCR, yet TCRdb's version contains in-frame clones alone and is incomplete. Among tens of thousands of clones listed, about 85% were seen once. Enrollment shut out patients with autoimmune disease history or systemic immunosuppression. This clone was seen a few times. The V gene is TRBV28, the J gene TRBJ2-7; 9 bases align to TRBD1. The sequencing used CD4+ or CD8+ T cells sorted from blood, collected in a trial of the OX40 agonist ivuxolimab. This TCR was recovered from an adult with an advanced solid tumor such as melanoma, head and neck, liver or kidney cancer. The chain's CDR3 is CASTDRGPYEQYF. DNA of the CDR3: TGTGCCAGCACGGACAGGGGACCCTACGAGCAGTACTTC.